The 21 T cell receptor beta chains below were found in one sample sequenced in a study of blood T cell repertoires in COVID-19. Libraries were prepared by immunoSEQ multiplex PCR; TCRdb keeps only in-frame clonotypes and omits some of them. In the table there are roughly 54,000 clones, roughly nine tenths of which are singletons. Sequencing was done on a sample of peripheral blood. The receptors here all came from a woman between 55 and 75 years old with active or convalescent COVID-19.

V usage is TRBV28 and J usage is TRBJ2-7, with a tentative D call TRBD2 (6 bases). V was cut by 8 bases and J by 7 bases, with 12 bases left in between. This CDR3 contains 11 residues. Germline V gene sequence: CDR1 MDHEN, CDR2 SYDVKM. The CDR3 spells CASSGAGEQYF. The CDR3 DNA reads TGTGCCAGCTCCGGTGCGGGGGAGCAGTACTTC.

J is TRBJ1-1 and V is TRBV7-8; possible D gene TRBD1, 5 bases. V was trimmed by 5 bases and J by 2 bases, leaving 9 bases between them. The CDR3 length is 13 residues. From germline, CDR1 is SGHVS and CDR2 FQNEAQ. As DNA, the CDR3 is TGTGCCAGCAGCATTGACAGTAACACTGAAGCTTTCTTT. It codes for CASSIDSNTEAFF.

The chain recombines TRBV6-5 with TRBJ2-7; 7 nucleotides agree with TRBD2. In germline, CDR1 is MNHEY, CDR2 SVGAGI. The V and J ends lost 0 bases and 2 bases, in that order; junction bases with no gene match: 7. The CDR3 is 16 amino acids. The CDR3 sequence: CASSYSKASGAYEQYF. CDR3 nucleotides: TGTGCCAGCAGTTACTCGAAGGCTAGCGGAGCCTACGAGCAGTACTTC.

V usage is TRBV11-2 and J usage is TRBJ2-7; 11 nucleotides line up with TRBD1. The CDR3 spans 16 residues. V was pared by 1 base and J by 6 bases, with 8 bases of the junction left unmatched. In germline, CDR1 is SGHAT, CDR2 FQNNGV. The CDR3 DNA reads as TGTGCCAGCAGCTTAGGGACAGGGGGCTTACTGAGCGAGCAGTACTTC. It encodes CASSLGTGGLLSEQYF.

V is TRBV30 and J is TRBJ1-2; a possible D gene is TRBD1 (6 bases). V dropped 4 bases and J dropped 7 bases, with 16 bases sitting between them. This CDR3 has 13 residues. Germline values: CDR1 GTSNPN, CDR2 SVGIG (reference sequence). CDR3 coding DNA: TGTGCCTGGATCAGGGGACGACCTGCTGGCTACACCTTC. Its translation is CAWIRGRPAGYTF.

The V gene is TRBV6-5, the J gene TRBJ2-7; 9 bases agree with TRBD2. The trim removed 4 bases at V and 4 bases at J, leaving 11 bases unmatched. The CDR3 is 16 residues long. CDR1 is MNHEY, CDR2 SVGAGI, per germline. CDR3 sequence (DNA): TGTGCCAGCAGTTCCCAGCGACTAGCGGCACTATACGAGCAGTACTTC. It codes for CASSSQRLAALYEQYF.

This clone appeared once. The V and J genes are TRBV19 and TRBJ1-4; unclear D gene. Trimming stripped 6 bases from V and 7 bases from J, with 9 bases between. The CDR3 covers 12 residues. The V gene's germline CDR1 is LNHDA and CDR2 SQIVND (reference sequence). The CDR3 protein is CASRTTAEKLFF. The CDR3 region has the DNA TGTGCCAGTAGAACAACAGCTGAAAAACTGTTTTTT.

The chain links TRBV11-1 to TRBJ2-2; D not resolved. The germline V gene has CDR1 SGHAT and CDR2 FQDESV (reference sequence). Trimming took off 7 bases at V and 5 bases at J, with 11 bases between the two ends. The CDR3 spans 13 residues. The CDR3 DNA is TGTGCCAGCACCCGAATTCGGACCGGGGAGCTGTTTTTT. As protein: CASTRIRTGELFF.

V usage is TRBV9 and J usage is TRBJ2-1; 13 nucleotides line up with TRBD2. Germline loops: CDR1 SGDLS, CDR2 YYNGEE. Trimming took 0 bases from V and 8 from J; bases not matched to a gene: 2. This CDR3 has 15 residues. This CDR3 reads CASSVVLAGGHEQFF. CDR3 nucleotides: TGTGCCAGCAGCGTAGTACTAGCGGGAGGGCATGAGCAGTTCTTC.

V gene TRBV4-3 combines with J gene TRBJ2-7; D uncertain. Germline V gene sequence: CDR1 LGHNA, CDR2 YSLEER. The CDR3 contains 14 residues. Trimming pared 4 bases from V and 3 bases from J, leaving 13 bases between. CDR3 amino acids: CASSPFAGSYEQYF. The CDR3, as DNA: TGCGCCAGCAGCCCCTTTGCAGGAAGCTACGAGCAGTACTTC.

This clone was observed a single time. This CDR3 reads CASSPLDSRLDTQYF. The CDR3 DNA follows: TGTGCCAGCTCACCTCTCGACAGTCGCCTAGATACGCAGTATTTT. The V call is TRBV18, the J call TRBJ2-3, with D tentatively TRBD1 (5 bases). The CDR3 spans 15 residues. Germline V gene data show CDR1 as KGHSH and CDR2 as LQKENI. The germline V and J ends were trimmed by 3 bases and 5 bases, with 15 bases remaining between them.

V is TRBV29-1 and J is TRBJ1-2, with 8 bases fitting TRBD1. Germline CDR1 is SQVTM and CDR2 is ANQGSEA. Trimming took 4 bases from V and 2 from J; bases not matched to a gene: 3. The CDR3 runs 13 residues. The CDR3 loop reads CSVVRQGNYGYTF. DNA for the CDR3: TGCAGCGTTGTGAGACAGGGGAACTATGGCTACACCTTC.

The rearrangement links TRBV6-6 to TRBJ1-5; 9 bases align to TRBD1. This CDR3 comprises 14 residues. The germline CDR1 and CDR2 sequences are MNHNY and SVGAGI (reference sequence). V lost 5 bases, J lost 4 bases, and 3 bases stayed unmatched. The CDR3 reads CASSGQGRNQPQHF. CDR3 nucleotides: TGTGCCAGCAGTGGACAGGGGCGGAATCAGCCCCAGCATTTT.

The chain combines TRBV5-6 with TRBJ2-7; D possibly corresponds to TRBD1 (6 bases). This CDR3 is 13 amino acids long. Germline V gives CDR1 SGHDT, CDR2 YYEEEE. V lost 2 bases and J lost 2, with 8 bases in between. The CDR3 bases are TGTGCCAGCAGCTTCCAGGGGACCTACGAGCAGTACTTC. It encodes CASSFQGTYEQYF.

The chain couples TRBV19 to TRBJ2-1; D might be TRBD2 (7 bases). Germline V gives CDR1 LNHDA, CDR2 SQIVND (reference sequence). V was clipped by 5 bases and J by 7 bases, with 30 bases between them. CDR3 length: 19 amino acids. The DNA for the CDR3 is TGTGCCAGTAGTTTCAGAGGGGGACGGGGGGTCCTGTCTTATAATGAGCAGTTCTTC. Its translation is CASSFRGGRGVLSYNEQFF. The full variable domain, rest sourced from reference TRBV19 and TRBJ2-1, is DGGITQSPKYLFRKEGQNVTLSCEQNLNHDAMYWYRQDPGQGLRLIYYSQIVNDFQKGDIAEGYSVSREKKESFPLTVTSAQKNPTAFYLCASSFRGGRGVLSYNEQFFGPGTRLTVL.

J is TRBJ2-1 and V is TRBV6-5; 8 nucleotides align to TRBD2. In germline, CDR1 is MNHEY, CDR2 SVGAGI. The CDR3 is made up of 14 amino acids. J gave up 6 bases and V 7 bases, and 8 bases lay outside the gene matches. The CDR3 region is CASTRIAGRNEQFF. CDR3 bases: TGTGCCAGCACAAGAATAGCGGGACGCAATGAGCAGTTCTTC.

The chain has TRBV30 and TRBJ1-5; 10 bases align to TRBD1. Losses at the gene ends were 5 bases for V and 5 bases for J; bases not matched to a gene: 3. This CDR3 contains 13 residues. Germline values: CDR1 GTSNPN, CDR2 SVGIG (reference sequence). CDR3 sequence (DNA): TGTGCCTGGGGGGGACAGGGGTATCAGCCCCAGCATTTT. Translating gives CAWGGQGYQPQHF.

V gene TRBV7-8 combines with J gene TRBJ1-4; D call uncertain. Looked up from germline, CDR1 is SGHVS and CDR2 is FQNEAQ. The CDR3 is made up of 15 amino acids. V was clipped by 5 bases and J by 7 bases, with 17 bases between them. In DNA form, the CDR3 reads TGTGCCAGCAGCCCAACAGAATTGACGGTTGAAAAACTGTTTTTT. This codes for CASSPTELTVEKLFF.

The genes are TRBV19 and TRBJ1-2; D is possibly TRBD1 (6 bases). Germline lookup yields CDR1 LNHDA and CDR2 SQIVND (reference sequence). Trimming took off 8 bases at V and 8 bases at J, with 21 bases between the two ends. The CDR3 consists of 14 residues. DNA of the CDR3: TGTGCCAGTCGAATTCAACAGGGCTCGGGGGGCTACACCTTC. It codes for CASRIQQGSGGYTF.

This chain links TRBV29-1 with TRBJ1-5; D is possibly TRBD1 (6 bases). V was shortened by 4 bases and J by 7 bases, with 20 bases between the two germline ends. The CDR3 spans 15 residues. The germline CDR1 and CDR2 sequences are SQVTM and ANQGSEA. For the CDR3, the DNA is TGCAGCGTTGCGGTTTCGGGGGGCGCGGGGCAGCCCCAGCATTTT. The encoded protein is CSVAVSGGAGQPQHF.

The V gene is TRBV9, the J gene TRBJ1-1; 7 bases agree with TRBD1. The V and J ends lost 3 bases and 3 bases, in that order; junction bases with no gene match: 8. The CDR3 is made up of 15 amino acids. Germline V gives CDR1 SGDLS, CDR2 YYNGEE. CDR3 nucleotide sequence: TGTGCCAGCAGCGGGACAGGCGGGGTAGACACTGAAGCTTTCTTT. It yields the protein CASSGTGGVDTEAFF. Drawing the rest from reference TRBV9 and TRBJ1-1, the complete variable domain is DSGVTQTPKHLITATGQRVTLRCSPRSGDLSVYWYQQSLDQGLQFLIQYYNGEERAKGNILERFSAQQFPDLHSELNLSSLELGDSALYFCASSGTGGVDTEAFFGQGTRLTVV.